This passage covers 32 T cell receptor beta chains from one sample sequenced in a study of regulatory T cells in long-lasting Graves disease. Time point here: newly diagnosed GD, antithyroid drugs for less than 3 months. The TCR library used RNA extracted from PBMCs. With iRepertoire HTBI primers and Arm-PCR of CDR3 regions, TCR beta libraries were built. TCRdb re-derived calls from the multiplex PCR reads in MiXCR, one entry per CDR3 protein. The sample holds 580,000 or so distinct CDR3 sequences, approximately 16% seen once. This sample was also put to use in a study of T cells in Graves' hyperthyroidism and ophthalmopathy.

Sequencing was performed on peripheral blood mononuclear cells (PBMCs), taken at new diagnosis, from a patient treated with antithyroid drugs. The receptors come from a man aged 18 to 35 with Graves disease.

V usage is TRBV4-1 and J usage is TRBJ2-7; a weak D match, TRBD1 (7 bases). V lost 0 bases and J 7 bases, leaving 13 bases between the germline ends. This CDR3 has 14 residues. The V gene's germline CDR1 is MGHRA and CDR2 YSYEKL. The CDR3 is CASSQDRGAREQYF. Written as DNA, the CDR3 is TGCGCCAGCAGCCAAGACAGGGGGGCCCGTGAGCAGTACTTC.

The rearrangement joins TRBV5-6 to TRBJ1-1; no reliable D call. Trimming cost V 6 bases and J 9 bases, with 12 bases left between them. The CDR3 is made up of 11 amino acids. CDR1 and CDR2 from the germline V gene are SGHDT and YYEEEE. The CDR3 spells CASTVGGKAFF. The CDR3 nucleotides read TGTGCCAGCACCGTGGGTGGGAAAGCTTTCTTT.

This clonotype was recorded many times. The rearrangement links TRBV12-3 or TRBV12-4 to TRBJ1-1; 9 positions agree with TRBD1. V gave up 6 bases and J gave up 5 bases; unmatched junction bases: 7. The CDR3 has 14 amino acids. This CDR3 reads CASRTKTGGTEAFF. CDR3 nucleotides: TGTGCCAGCAGGACCAAGACAGGGGGGACTGAAGCTTTCTTT.

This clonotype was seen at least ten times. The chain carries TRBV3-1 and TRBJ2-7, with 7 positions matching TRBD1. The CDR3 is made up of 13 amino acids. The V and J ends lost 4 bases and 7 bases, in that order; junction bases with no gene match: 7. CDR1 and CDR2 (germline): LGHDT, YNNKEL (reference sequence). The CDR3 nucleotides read TGTGCCAGCAGCCTACAGGGGTTCGGGGAGCAGTACTTC. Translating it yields CASSLQGFGEQYF.

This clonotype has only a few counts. DNA of the CDR3: TGTGCCAGCTCACCAAGGGACAGGGGAAATGAGCAGTTCTTC. The encoded protein is CASSPRDRGNEQFF. The gene calls are TRBV18 and TRBJ2-1; 10 nucleotides align to TRBD1. V lost 2 bases to trimming and J lost 7 bases; unmatched junction nucleotides: 2. Germline V CDR1 and CDR2: KGHSH, LQKENI. CDR3 length: 14 residues.

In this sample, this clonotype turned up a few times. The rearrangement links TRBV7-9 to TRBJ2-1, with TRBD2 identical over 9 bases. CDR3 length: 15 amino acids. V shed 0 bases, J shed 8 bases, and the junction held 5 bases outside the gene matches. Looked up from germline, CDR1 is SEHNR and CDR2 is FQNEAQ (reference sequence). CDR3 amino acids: CASSLASGSRDEQFF. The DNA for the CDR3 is TGTGCCAGCAGCTTAGCTAGCGGGAGTAGGGATGAGCAGTTCTTC.

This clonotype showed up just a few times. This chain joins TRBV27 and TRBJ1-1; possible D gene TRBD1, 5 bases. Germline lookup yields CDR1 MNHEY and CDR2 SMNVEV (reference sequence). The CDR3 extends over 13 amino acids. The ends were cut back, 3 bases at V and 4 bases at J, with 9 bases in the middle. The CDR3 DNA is TGTGCCAGCAGTTTCAAGGGACTCACTGAAGCTTTCTTT. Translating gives CASSFKGLTEAFF.

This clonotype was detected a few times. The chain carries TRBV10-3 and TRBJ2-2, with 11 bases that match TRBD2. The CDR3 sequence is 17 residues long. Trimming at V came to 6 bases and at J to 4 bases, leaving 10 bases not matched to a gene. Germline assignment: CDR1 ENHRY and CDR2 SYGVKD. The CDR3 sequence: CAIRDPGLAGGTGELFF. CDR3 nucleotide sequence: TGTGCCATCAGGGATCCCGGACTAGCGGGTGGCACCGGGGAGCTGTTTTTT.

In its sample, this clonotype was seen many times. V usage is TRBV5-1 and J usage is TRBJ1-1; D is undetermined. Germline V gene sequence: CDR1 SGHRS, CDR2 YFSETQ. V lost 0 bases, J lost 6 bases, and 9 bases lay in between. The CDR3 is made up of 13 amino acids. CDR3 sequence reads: CASSLEGRPEAFF. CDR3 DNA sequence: TGCGCCAGCAGCTTGGAAGGCCGTCCTGAAGCTTTCTTT.

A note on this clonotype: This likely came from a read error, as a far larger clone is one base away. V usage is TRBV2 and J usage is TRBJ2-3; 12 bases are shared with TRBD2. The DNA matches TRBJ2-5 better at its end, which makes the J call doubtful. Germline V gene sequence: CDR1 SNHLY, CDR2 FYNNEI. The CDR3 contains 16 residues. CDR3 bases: TGTGTCAGCAACCCGACTAGCGGGAGAACGCGAGGGACCCAGTACTTC. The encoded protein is CVSNPTSGRTRGTQYF.

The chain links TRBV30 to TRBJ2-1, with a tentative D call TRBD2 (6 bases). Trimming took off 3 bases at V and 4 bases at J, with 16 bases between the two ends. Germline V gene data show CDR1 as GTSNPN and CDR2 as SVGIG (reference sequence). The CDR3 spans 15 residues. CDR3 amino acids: CAWSDVPGGYNEQFF. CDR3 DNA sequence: TGTGCCTGGAGCGACGTACCCGGGGGTTACAATGAGCAGTTCTTC.

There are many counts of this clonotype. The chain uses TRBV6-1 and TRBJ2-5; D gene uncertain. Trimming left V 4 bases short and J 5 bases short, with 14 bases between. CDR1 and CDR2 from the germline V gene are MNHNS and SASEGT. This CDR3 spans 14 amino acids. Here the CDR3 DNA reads TGTGCCAGCAGTGTGGTCGCGGTCCAGGAGACCCAGTACTTC. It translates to CASSVVAVQETQYF.

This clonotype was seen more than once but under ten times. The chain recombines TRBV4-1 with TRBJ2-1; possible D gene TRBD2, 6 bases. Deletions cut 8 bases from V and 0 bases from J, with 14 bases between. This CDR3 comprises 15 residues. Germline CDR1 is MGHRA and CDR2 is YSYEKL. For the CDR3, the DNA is TGCGCCAGCGGGCCTAGCGAGAGCTCCTACAATGAGCAGTTCTTC. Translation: CASGPSESSYNEQFF.

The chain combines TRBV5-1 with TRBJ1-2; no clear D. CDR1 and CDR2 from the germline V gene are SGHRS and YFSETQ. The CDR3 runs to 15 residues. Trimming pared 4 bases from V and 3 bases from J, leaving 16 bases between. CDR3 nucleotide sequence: TGCGCCAGCAGCCCCACCCGAGGGCCCTACTATGGCTACACCTTC. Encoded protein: CASSPTRGPYYGYTF.

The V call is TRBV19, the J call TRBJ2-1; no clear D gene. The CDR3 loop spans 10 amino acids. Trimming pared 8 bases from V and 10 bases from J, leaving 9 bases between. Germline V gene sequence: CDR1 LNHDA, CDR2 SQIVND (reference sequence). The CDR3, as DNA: TGTGCCAGTGCGCACGGAGAGCAGTTCTTC. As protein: CASAHGEQFF.

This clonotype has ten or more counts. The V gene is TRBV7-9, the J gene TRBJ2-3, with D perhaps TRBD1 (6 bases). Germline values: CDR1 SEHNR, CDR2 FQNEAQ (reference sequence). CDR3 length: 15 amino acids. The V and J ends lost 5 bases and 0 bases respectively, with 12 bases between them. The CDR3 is CASSRLGASTDTQYF. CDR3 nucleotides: TGTGCCAGCAGCCGTCTGGGGGCTAGCACAGATACGCAGTATTTT.

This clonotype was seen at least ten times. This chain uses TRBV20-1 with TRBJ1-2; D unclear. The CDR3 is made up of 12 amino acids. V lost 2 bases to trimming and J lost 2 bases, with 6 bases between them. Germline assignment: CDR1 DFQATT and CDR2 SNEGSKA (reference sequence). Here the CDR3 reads CSARTANYGYTF. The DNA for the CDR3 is TGCAGTGCTAGAACAGCAAACTATGGCTACACCTTC.

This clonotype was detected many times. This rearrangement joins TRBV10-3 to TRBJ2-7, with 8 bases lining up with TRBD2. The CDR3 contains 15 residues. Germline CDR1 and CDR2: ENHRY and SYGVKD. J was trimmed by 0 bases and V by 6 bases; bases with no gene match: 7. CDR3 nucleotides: TGTGCCATCAGCCCTACTAGCGGCCACTCCTACGAGCAGTACTTC. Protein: CAISPTSGHSYEQYF.

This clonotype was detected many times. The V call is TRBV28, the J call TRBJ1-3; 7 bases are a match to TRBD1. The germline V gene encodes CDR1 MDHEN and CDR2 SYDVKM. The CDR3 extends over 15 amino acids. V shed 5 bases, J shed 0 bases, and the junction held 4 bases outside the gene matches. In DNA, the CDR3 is TGTGCCAGCAGTCTAGGGGGCGTCTCTGGAAACACCATATATTTT. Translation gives CASSLGGVSGNTIYF. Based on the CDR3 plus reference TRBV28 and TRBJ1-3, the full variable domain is DVKVTQSSRYLVKRTGEKVFLECVQDMDHENMFWYRQDPGLGLRLIYFSYDVKMKEKGDIPEGYSVSREKKERFSLILESASTNQTSMYLCASSLGGVSGNTIYFGEGSWLTVV.

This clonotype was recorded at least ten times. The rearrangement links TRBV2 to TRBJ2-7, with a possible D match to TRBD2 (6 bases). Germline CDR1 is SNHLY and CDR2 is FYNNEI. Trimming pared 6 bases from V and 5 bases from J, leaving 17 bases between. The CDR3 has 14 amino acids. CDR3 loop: CASRTAAGSHEQYF. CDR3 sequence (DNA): TGTGCCAGCAGGACGGCCGCGGGGTCCCACGAGCAGTACTTC.

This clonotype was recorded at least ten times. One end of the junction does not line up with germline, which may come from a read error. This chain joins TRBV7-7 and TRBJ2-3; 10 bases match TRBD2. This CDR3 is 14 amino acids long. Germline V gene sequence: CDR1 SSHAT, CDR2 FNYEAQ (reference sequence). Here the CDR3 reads CASSSGRAKDTQYF. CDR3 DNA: TGTGCTAGCAGCAGCGGGAGGGCCAAAGATACGCAGTATTTT.

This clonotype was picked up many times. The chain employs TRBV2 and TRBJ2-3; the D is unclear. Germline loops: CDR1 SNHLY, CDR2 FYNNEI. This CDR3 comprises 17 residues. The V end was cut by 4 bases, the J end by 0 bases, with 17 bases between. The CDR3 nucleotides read TGTGCCAGCAGTGTTCCACAATCACGAAGGAGCACAGATACGCAGTATTTT. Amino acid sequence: CASSVPQSRRSTDTQYF.

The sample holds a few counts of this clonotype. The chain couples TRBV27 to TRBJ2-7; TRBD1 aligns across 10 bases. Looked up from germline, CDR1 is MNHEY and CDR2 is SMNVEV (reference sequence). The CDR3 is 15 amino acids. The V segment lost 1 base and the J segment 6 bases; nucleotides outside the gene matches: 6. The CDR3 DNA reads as TGTGCCAGCAGTTTATTCGGGACAGGGGTGGGCGAGCAGTACTTC. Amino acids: CASSLFGTGVGEQYF.

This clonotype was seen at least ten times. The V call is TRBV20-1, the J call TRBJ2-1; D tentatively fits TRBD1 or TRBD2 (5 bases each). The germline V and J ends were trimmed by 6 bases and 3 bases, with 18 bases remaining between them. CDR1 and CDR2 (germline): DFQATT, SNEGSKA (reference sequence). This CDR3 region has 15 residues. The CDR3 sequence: CSARRGDAFYNEQFF. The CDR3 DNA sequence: TGCAGTGCCCGGAGAGGGGACGCTTTCTACAATGAGCAGTTCTTC.

DNA for the CDR3: TGCAGCGTTGAAGGGAGACAGGGGGTGAGCGATGGCTACACCTTC. Translated, it gives CSVEGRQGVSDGYTF. The chain couples TRBV29-1 to TRBJ1-2; 9 bases agree with TRBD1. Losses at the gene ends were 1 base for V and 6 bases for J; bases not matched to a gene: 9. CDR1 is SQVTM and CDR2 is ANQGSEA in the germline V gene. The CDR3 length is 15 residues. The full variable domain, completed using reference TRBV29-1 and TRBJ1-2, is SAVISQKPSRDICQRGTSLTIQCQVDSQVTMMFWYRQQPGQSLTLIATANQGSEATYESGFVIDKFPISRPNLTFSTLTVSNMSPEDSSIYLCSVEGRQGVSDGYTFGSGTRLTVV.

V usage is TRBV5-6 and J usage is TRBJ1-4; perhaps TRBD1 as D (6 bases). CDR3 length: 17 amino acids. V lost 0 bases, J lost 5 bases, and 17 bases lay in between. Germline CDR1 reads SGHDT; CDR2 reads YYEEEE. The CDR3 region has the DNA TGTGCCAGCAGCTTGGACCTCGACAGGAAAGAGAATGAAAAACTGTTTTTT. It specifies CASSLDLDRKENEKLFF.

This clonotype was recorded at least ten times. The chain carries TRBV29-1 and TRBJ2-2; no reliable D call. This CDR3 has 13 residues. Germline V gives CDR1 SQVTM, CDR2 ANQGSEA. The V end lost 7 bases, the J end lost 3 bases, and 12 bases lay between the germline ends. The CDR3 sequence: CSGGNFDTGELFF. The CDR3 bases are TGCAGCGGGGGTAATTTTGACACCGGGGAGCTGTTTTTT.

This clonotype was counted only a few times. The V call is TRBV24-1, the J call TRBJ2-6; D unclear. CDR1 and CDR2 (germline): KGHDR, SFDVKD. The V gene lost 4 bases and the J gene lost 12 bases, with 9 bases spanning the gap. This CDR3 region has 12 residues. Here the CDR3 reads CATSDPLGVLTF. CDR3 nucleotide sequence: TGTGCCACCAGTGACCCCCTCGGCGTCCTGACTTTC.

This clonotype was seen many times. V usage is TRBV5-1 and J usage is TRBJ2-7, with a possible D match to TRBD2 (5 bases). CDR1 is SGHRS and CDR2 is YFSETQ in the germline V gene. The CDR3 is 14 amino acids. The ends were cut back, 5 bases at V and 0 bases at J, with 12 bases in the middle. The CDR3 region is CASRPPAASYEQYF. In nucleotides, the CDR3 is TGCGCCAGCAGACCTCCAGCGGCCTCCTACGAGCAGTACTTC.

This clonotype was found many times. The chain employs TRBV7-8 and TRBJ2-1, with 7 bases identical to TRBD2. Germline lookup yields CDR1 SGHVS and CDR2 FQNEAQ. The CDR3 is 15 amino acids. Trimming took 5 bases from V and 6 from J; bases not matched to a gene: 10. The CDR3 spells CASSTLADYINEQFF. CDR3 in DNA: TGTGCCAGCAGCACGCTAGCGGATTACATCAATGAGCAGTTCTTC.

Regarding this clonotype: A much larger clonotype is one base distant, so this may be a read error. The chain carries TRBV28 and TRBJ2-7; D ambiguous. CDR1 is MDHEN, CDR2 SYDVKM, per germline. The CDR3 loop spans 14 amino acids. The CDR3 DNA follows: TGTGCCAGCAGCCTCCGTCGGTCGAACTACAAGCAGTACTTC. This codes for CASSLRRSNYKQYF.

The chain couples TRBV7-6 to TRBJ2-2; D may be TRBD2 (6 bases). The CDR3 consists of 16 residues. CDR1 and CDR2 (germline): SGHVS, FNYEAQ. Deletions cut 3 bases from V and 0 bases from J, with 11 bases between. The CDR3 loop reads CASSFRGGTNTGELFF. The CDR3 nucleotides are TGTGCCAGCAGCTTTCGGGGCGGGACGAACACCGGGGAGCTGTTTTTT.